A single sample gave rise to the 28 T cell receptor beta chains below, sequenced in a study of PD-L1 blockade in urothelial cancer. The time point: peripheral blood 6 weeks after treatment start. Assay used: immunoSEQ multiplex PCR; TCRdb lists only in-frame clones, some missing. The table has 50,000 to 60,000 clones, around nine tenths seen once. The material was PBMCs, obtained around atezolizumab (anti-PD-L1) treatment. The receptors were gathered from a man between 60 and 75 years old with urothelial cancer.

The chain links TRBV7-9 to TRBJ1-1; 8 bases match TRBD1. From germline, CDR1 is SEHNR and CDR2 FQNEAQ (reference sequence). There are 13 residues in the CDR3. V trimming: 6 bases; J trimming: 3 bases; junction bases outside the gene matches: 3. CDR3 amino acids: CASRRQGHTEAFF. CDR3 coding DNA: TGTGCCAGCAGAAGACAGGGGCACACTGAAGCTTTCTTT. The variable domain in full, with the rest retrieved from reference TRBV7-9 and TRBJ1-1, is DTGVSQNPRHKITKRGQNVTFRCDPISEHNRLYWYRQTLGQGPEFLTYFQNEAQLEKSRLLSDRFSAERPKGSFSTLEIQRTEQGDSAMYLCASRRQGHTEAFFGQGTRLTVV.

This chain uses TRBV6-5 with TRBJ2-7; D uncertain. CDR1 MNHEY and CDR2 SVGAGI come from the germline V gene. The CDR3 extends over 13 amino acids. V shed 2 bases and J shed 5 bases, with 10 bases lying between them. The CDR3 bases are TGTGCCAGCAGTTACATGCCTAGTGACGAGCAGTACTTC. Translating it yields CASSYMPSDEQYF.

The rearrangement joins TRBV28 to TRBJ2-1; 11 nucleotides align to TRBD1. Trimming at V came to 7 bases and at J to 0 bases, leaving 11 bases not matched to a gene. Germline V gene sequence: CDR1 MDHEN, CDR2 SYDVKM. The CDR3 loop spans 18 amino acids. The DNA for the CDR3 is TGTGCCAGCACCGGGACAGGGGGGTCTGACGGCTCCTACAATGAGCAGTTCTTC. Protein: CASTGTGGSDGSYNEQFF.

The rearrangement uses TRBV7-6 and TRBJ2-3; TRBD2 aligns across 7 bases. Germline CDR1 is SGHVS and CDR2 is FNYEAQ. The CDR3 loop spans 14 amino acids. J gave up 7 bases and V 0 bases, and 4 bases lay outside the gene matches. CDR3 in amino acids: CASSLAQGGYTQYF. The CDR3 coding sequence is TGTGCCAGCAGCTTAGCCCAGGGAGGGTATACGCAGTATTTT.

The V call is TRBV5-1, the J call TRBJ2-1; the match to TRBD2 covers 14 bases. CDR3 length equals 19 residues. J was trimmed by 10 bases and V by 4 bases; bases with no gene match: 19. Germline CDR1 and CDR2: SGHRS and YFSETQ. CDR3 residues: CASSRRLAGGVFQGLEQFF. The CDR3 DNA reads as TGCGCCAGCAGCAGGAGACTAGCGGGGGGGGTCTTCCAGGGATTGGAGCAGTTCTTC. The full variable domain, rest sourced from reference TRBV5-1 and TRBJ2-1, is KAGVTQTPRYLIKTRGQQVTLSCSPISGHRSVSWYQQTPGQGLQFLFEYFSETQRNKGNFPGRFSGRQFSNSRSEMNVSTLELGDSALYLCASSRRLAGGVFQGLEQFFGPGTRLTVL.

The CDR3 spells CASSLVAGQRFRTGNTIYF. CDR3 nucleotides: TGTGCCAGCAGTTTGGTTGCGGGCCAGCGTTTTAGGACTGGAAACACCATATATTTT. The V gene is TRBV28, the J gene TRBJ1-3, with D unresolved. Looked up from germline, CDR1 is MDHEN and CDR2 is SYDVKM. This CDR3 has 19 residues. V lost 3 bases and J 2 bases, leaving 23 bases between the germline ends.

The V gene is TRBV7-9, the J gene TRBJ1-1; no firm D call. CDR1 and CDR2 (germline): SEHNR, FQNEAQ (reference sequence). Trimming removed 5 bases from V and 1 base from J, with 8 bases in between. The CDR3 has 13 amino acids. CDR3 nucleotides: TGTGCCAGCAGCCAACAAGAGAACACTGAAGCTTTCTTT. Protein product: CASSQQENTEAFF.

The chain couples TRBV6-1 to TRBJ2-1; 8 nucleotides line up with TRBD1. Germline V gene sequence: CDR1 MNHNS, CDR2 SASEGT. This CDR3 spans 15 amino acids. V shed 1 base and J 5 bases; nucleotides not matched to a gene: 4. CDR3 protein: CASSEEAGGHNEQFF. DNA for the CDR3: TGTGCCAGCAGTGAAGAGGCAGGGGGCCACAATGAGCAGTTCTTC.

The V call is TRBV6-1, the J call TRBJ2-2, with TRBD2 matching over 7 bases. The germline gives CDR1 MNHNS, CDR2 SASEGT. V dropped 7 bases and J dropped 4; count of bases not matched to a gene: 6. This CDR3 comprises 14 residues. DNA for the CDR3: TGTGCCAGCACCCTACGGGGGGTCACCGGGGAGCTGTTTTTT. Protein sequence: CASTLRGVTGELFF.

CDR3: CASSEAQLASEQYF. The CDR3 bases are TGTGCCAGCAGTGAAGCGCAGCTAGCGTCGGAGCAGTACTTC. This chain joins TRBV6-1 and TRBJ2-7, with D perhaps TRBD2 (6 bases). Germline V lookup: CDR1 MNHNS, CDR2 SASEGT. V shed 0 bases and J shed 7 bases, with 13 bases lying between them. The CDR3 is made up of 14 amino acids.

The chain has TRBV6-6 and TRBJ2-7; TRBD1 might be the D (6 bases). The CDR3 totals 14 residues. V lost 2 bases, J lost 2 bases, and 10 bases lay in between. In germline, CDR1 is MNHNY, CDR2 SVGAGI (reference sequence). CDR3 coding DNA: TGTGCCAGCAGTTACCAAGGACAGACCTACGAGCAGTACTTC. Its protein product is CASSYQGQTYEQYF.

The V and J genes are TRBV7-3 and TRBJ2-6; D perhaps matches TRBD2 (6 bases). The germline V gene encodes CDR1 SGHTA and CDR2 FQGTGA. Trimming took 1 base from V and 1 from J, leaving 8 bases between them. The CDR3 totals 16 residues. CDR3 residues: CASSLRAGSGANVLTF. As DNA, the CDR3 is TGTGCCAGCAGCTTAAGGGCGGGATCTGGGGCCAACGTCCTGACTTTC.

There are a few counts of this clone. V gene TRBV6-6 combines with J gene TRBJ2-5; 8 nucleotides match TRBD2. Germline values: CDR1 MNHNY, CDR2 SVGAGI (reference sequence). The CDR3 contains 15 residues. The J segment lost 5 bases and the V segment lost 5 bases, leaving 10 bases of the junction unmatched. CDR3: CASSGPGLGVETQYF. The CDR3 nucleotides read TGTGCCAGCAGTGGCCCGGGACTAGGTGTGGAGACCCAGTACTTC.

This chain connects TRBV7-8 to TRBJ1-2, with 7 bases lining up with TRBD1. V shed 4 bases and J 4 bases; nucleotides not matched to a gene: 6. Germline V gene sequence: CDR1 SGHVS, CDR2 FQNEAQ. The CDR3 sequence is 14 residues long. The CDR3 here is CASSWGQTIYGYTF. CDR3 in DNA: TGTGCCAGCAGCTGGGGACAGACGATCTATGGCTACACCTTC.

CDR3 sequence: CASTRRGAGYTF. CDR3 in DNA: TGTGCCAGCACCCGAAGAGGAGCCGGCTACACCTTC. V usage is TRBV6-5 and J usage is TRBJ1-2; D remains ambiguous. The CDR3 has 12 residues. The V gene lost 7 bases and the J gene lost 8 bases, with 14 bases spanning the gap. Germline V CDR1 and CDR2: MNHEY, SVGAGI.

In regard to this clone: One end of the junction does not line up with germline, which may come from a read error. The CDR3 DNA reads TGCGCCAGCAGCCCCGGCCCGGGACAGGGGACTTCTTTAGTCTTC. This codes for CASSPGPGQGTSLVF. The chain is built from TRBV5-1 and TRBJ2-1, with 10 bases lining up with TRBD1. The CDR3 has 15 amino acids. Germline V gene lookup returns CDR1 SGHRS and CDR2 YFSETQ.

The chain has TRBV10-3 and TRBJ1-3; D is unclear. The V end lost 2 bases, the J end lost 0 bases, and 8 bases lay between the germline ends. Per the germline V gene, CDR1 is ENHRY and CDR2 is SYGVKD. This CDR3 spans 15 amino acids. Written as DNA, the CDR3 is TGTGCCATCAGTGAGGCGGAGAGCTCTGGAAACACCATATATTTT. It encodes CAISEAESSGNTIYF.

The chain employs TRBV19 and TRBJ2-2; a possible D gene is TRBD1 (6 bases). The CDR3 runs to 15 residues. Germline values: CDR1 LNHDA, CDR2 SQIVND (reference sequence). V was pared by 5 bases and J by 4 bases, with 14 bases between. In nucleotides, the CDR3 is TGTGCCAGTAGTCAGGGGCTCCGTGTCACCGGGGAGCTGTTTTTT. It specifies CASSQGLRVTGELFF.

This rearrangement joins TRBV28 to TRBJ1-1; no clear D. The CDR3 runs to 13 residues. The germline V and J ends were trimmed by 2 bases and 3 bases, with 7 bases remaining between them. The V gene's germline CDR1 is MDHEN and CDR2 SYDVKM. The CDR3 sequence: CASSLGSYTEAFF. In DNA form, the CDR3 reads TGTGCCAGCAGTTTAGGGAGCTACACTGAAGCTTTCTTT.

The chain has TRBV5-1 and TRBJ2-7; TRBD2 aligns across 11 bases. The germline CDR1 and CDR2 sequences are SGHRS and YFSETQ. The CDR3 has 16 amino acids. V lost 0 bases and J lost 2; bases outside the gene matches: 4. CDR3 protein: CASSLGLAGSAYEQYF. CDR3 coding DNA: TGCGCCAGCAGCTTGGGACTAGCGGGATCAGCCTACGAGCAGTACTTC.

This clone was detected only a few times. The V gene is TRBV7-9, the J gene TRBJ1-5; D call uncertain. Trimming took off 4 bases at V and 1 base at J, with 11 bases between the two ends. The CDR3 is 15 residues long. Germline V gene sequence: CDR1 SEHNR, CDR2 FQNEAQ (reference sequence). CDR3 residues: CASSSVVGSNQPQHF. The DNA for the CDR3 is TGTGCCAGCAGCTCGGTTGTCGGGAGCAATCAGCCCCAGCATTTT.

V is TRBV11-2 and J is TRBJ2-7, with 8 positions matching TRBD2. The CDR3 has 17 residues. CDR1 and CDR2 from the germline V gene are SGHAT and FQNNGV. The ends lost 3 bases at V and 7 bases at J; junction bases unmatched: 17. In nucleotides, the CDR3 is TGTGCCAGCAGCTTGGCCGGGACTAGAAATCTCCTAGTTGAGCAGTACTTC. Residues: CASSLAGTRNLLVEQYF.

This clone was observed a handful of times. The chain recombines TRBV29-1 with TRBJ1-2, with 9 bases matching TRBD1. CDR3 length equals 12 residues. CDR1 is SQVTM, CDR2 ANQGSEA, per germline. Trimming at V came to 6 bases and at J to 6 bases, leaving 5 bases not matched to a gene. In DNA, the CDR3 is TGCAGCGTCGGACAGGGGCGGGATGGCTACACCTTC. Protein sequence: CSVGQGRDGYTF.

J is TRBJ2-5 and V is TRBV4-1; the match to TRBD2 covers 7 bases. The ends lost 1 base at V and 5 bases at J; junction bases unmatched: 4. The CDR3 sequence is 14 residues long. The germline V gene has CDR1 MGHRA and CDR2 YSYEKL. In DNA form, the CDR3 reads TGCGCCAGCAGCCAAGTGGGGGGGTGGGAGACCCAGTACTTC. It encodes CASSQVGGWETQYF.

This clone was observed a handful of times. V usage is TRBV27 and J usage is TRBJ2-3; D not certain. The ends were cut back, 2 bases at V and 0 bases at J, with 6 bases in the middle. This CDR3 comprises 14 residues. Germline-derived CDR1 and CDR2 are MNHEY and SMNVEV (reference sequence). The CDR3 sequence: CASSLQSSTDTQYF. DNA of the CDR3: TGTGCCAGCAGTTTACAGTCTAGCACAGATACGCAGTATTTT.

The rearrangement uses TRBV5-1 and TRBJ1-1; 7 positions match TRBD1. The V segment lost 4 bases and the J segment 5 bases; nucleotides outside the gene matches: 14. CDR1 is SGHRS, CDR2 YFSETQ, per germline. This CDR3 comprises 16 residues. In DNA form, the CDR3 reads TGCGCCAGCAGCCCATCGGGACAGACAACTAGGACTGAAGCTTTCTTT. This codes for CASSPSGQTTRTEAFF.

The CDR3 DNA reads as TGTGCCAGTAGTGAACTAGCGGTCGGCTCCTACGAGCAGTACTTC. Its translation: CASSELAVGSYEQYF. The rearrangement uses TRBV19 and TRBJ2-7, with 8 bases fitting TRBD2. In germline, CDR1 is LNHDA, CDR2 SQIVND (reference sequence). V shed 5 bases and J 0 bases; nucleotides not matched to a gene: 6. The length of the CDR3 is 15 residues.

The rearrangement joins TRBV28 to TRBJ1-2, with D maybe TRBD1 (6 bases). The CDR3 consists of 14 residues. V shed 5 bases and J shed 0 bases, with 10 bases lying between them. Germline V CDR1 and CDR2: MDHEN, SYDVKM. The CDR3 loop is CASSGGGPNYGYTF. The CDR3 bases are TGTGCCAGCAGTGGGGGGGGGCCTAACTATGGCTACACCTTC.